What follows are 20 T cell receptor beta chains derived from one specimen sequenced in a study of T-cell reconstitution after alpha-beta-depleted transplantation in children. TCRbeta library preparation incorporated unique molecular identifiers. MiXCR, applied by TCRdb to the PCR reads, yields one record per CDR3 protein. The sample records around 670,000 distinct CDR3 sequences, around 13% being singletons. The material was PBMCs, obtained before TCRalphabeta/CD19-depleted stem cell transplant. These receptors came from a girl under 10 years old with congenital amegakaryocytic thrombocytopenia, due to receive a stem cell transplant.

This clonotype showed up many times. The rearrangement uses TRBV5-1 and TRBJ2-2; 8 bases are a match to TRBD2. V lost 0 bases to trimming and J lost 7 bases; unmatched junction nucleotides: 11. The length of the CDR3 is 17 residues. The germline gives CDR1 SGHRS, CDR2 YFSETQ. The CDR3 sequence is CASSLAPGLAPRGELFF. CDR3 coding DNA: TGCGCCAGCAGCTTGGCTCCTGGACTAGCCCCCCGCGGGGAGCTGTTTTTT.

V is TRBV6-5 and J is TRBJ1-5, with D perhaps TRBD1 (5 bases). V lost 2 bases and J lost 7, with 12 bases in between. Germline V CDR1 and CDR2: MNHEY, SVGAGI. The CDR3 length is 14 residues. CDR3 sequence (DNA): TGTGCCAGCAGTTACCGGGGCAGGGAACAGCCCCAGCATTTT. This gives the protein CASSYRGREQPQHF.

This clonotype was counted between two and nine times. J is TRBJ2-3 and V is TRBV5-6; TRBD2 agrees at 14 bases. V lost 4 bases to trimming and J lost 7 bases; unmatched junction nucleotides: 5. Germline V gene lookup returns CDR1 SGHDT and CDR2 YYEEEE. This CDR3 comprises 15 residues. The CDR3 region has the DNA TGTGCCAGCAGCCCGGGACTAGCGGGAGCAAATACGCAGTATTTT. Its protein product is CASSPGLAGANTQYF.

On this clonotype itself: An end of the junction differs from the germline gene, which may be a read error. The chain links TRBV15 to TRBJ2-2, with D possibly being TRBD1 or TRBD2 (5 bases each). The CDR3 covers 18 residues. CDR1 LNHNV and CDR2 YYDKDF come from the germline V gene (reference sequence). CDR3 DNA sequence: TGTGCCACCGGCAGACCGGGGCGGTCAGCCCACAAGTACGGGGAGCTGTTTTTT. This encodes CATGRPGRSAHKYGELFF.

At least ten counts were recorded for this clonotype. V usage is TRBV5-1 and J usage is TRBJ1-1; the match to TRBD1 covers 7 bases. The V gene end was trimmed by 2 bases and the J gene end by 4 bases; junction bases not matched to a gene: 5. CDR1 and CDR2 from the germline V gene are SGHRS and YFSETQ. The CDR3 is 14 amino acids. CDR3 loop: CASSLQGHGTEAFF. The CDR3 bases are TGCGCCAGCAGCTTACAGGGGCACGGCACTGAAGCTTTCTTT.

This clonotype was observed a handful of times. The CDR3 DNA is TGTGCCAGCAGCTTAGGAGTAGGCGGGCGACTAGCCGCAGCGAACTCCTACAATGAGCAGTTCTTC. Encoded protein: CASSLGVGGRLAAANSYNEQFF. This chain links TRBV11-3 with TRBJ2-1; 7 bases match TRBD2. The ends lost 1 base at V and 0 bases at J; junction bases unmatched: 21. CDR1 is SGHNT, CDR2 YENEEA, per germline. This CDR3 has 22 residues.

The J gene is TRBJ2-7, the V gene TRBV18; no clear D gene. This CDR3 spans 14 amino acids. Germline CDR1 is KGHSH and CDR2 is LQKENI. V gave up 0 bases and J gave up 2 bases, with 8 bases separating them. The CDR3: CASSPPHSTYEQYF. Written as DNA, the CDR3 is TGTGCCAGCTCACCACCGCACAGCACCTACGAGCAGTACTTC.

This clonotype was detected many times. This chain links TRBV7-3 with TRBJ2-3, with D perhaps TRBD1 (5 bases). Germline V gene lookup returns CDR1 SGHTA and CDR2 FQGTGA. V lost 1 base and J 6 bases, leaving 14 bases between the germline ends. This CDR3 is built from 15 residues. The CDR3 DNA reads as TGTGCCAGCAGCTTAAGGGGCGCACAGGACGATACGCAGTATTTT. This encodes CASSLRGAQDDTQYF.

The genes are TRBV27 and TRBJ2-2; tentative D call: TRBD1 (5 bases). Looked up from germline, CDR1 is MNHEY and CDR2 is SMNVEV (reference sequence). This CDR3 region has 12 residues. V dropped 6 bases and J dropped 5 bases, with 7 bases sitting between them. The CDR3 coding sequence is TGTGCCAGCAGCAAGGGGACCGGGGAGCTGTTTTTT. This sequence encodes CASSKGTGELFF.

This clonotype was observed at least ten times. The chain carries TRBV5-1 and TRBJ2-1; the D is unclear. The germline CDR1 and CDR2 sequences are SGHRS and YFSETQ. This CDR3 comprises 15 residues. Trimming took 0 bases from V and 8 from J, leaving 15 bases between them. The CDR3 bases are TGCGCCAGCAGCTTGGAACACTCATATATGGATGAGCAGTTCTTC. This sequence encodes CASSLEHSYMDEQFF.

This clonotype showed up many times. The J gene is TRBJ2-7, the V gene TRBV5-1; D perhaps matches TRBD2 (5 bases). Per germline, CDR1 SGHRS and CDR2 YFSETQ. The CDR3 totals 14 residues. Trimming stripped 4 bases from V and 12 bases from J, with 23 bases between. The CDR3 DNA sequence: TGCGCCAGCAGCCCGCTGGGCGTCGATCGGGGTCTGTACTTC. Its translation is CASSPLGVDRGLYF.

The rearrangement links TRBV7-9 to TRBJ2-7; D might be TRBD2 (6 bases). V was cut by 5 bases and J by 3 bases, with 14 bases left in between. This CDR3 has 14 residues. Per the germline V gene, CDR1 is SEHNR and CDR2 is FQNEAQ (reference sequence). This CDR3 is CASSRWEVSYEQYF. The CDR3 bases are TGTGCCAGCAGCCGTTGGGAGGTCAGCTACGAGCAGTACTTC. The entire variable domain, with the rest obtained from reference TRBV7-9 and TRBJ2-7, is as follows: DTGVSQNPRHKITKRGQNVTFRCDPISEHNRLYWYRQTLGQGPEFLTYFQNEAQLEKSRLLSDRFSAERPKGSFSTLEIQRTEQGDSAMYLCASSRWEVSYEQYFGPGTRLTVT.

This clonotype has more than one count but fewer than ten. The genes are TRBV7-9 and TRBJ2-3; TRBD2 agrees at 7 bases. There are 17 residues in the CDR3. V gave up 5 bases and J gave up 1 base; unmatched junction bases: 12. Germline CDR1 and CDR2: SEHNR and FQNEAQ (reference sequence). The CDR3 reads CASSPTTVGRRTDTQYF. CDR3 nucleotides: TGTGCCAGCAGCCCAACTACGGTCGGGAGGCGCACAGATACGCAGTATTTT.

This clonotype showed up many times. The rearrangement joins TRBV29-1 to TRBJ2-1; D might be TRBD2 (5 bases). Trimming removed 4 bases at V and 2 bases at J, with 12 bases between. This CDR3 contains 14 residues. Germline V gene data show CDR1 as SQVTM and CDR2 as ANQGSEA. The CDR3 sequence is CSVVDYLAYNEQFF. For the CDR3, the DNA is TGCAGCGTTGTCGACTATCTAGCCTACAATGAGCAGTTCTTC.

The chain joins TRBV28 to TRBJ2-7; D unclear. From germline, CDR1 is MDHEN and CDR2 SYDVKM. V shed 5 bases and J shed 6 bases, with 14 bases lying between them. This CDR3 is built from 13 residues. CDR3 sequence: CASSRGLVREQYF. The CDR3 nucleotides are TGTGCCAGCAGTCGCGGCTTGGTCCGCGAGCAGTACTTC.

This clonotype was seen at least ten times. The chain joins TRBV7-8 to TRBJ1-1; D uncertain. The ends were cut back, 5 bases at V and 1 base at J, with 14 bases in the middle. This CDR3 spans 15 amino acids. Germline V CDR1 and CDR2: SGHVS, FQNEAQ. This CDR3 is CASSQGRTGNTEAFF. As DNA, the CDR3 is TGTGCCAGCAGCCAAGGACGGACGGGGAACACTGAAGCTTTCTTT.

The chain has TRBV2 and TRBJ2-1; D may be TRBD1 (6 bases). The V gene lost 7 bases and the J gene lost 11 bases, with 15 bases spanning the gap. Germline CDR1 is SNHLY and CDR2 is FYNNEI. This CDR3 spans 12 amino acids. CDR3 coding DNA: TGTGCCAGCACACTCCCGGGACAACAGCAGTTCTTC. Translated: CASTLPGQQQFF. The variable domain in full, with the rest retrieved from reference TRBV2 and TRBJ2-1, is EPEVTQTPSHQVTQMGQEVILRCVPISNHLYFYWYRQILGQKVEFLVSFYNNEISEKSEIFDDQFSVERPDGSNFTLKIRSTKLEDSAMYFCASTLPGQQQFFGPGTRLTVL.

This clonotype was counted ten times or more. The chain joins TRBV3-1 to TRBJ2-1; TRBD1 is a possible D gene (6 bases). Between the trimmed V and J ends, which lost 1 base and 0 bases, there was a span of 16 bases. Germline CDR1 is LGHDT and CDR2 is YNNKEL (reference sequence). This CDR3 region has 18 residues. CDR3 in amino acids: CASSQGRPGVSSYNEQFF. CDR3 DNA sequence: TGTGCCAGCAGCCAAGGGAGGCCAGGGGTTAGCTCCTACAATGAGCAGTTCTTC.

This clonotype occurred a few times. The rearrangement uses TRBV3-1 and TRBJ2-7; 10 bases agree with TRBD2. The CDR3 is made up of 15 amino acids. Trimming removed 2 bases from V and 5 bases from J; junction bases left unmatched: 6. The germline gives CDR1 LGHDT, CDR2 YNNKEL (reference sequence). CDR3 in DNA: TGTGCCAGCAGCCAACTAGCGGGAGAAACCAACGAGCAGTACTTC. Encoded protein: CASSQLAGETNEQYF.

The V and J genes are TRBV19 and TRBJ2-2; D is perhaps TRBD2 (6 bases). V lost 3 bases and J lost 5, with 16 bases in between. There are 16 residues in the CDR3. Germline CDR1 reads LNHDA; CDR2 reads SQIVND (reference sequence). The CDR3 loop is CASSIAEGWGTGELFF. CDR3 nucleotides: TGTGCCAGTAGTATCGCGGAGGGATGGGGAACCGGGGAGCTGTTTTTT.